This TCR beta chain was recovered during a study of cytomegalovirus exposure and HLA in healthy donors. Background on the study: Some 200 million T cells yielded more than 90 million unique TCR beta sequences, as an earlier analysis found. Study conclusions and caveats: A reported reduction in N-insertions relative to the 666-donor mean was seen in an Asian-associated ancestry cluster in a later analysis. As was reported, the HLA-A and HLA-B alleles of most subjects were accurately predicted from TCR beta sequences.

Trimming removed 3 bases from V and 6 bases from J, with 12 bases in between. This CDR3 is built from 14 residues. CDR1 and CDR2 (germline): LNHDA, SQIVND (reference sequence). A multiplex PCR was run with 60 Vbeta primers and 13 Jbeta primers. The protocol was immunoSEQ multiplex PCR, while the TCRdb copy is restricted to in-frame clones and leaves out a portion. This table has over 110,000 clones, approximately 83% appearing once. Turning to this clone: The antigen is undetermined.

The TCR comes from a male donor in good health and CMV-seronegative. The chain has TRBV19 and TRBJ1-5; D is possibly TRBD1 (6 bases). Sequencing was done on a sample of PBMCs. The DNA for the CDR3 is TGTGCCAGTAGTATCGCGGGGGGCGGTCAGCCCCAGCATTTT. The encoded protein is CASSIAGGGQPQHF. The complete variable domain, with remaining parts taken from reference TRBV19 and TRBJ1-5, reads DGGITQSPKYLFRKEGQNVTLSCEQNLNHDAMYWYRQDPGQGLRLIYYSQIVNDFQKGDIAEGYSVSREKKESFPLTVTSAQKNPTAFYLCASSIAGGGQPQHFGDGTRLSIL.